This TCR beta chain was obtained from a study of cytomegalovirus exposure and HLA in healthy donors. Study in general: Roughly 80 million unique TCRs from HLA-typed donors made up an early data release. The study, taken as a whole, reports: Cytomegalovirus status was reportedly diagnosed by the classifier with high specificity and sensitivity. It was taken for granted in presence/absence analyses that sequencing depth across donors was roughly uniform. A further, later analysis showed that HLA-associated TCR beta chains (compared with equally common others) were more clonally expanded.

The germline gives CDR1 MNHEY, CDR2 SVGAGI. Trimming removed 6 bases from V and 1 base from J, with 9 bases in between. The CDR3 runs 13 residues. 13 Jbeta primers and 60 Vbeta primers were used for the PCR. TCRdb's copy holds only in-frame clones and misses some; the assay was immunoSEQ multiplex PCR. The table includes about 150,000 clones, 79% detected once. This clone showed up just a few times. Its antigen remains unknown. The receptor's source is a woman aged 40 to 55 in good health and CMV-seropositive. The sample comprised PBMCs. The V gene is TRBV6-5, the J gene TRBJ1-1; D may be TRBD1 (5 bases). This CDR3 reads CASRPTGNTEAFF. CDR3 nucleotides: TGTGCCAGCAGACCTACAGGGAACACTGAAGCTTTCTTT.